This is a list of T cell receptor beta chains from one sample in a study of technical replicates of blood from a few donors. Generated by immunoSEQ multiplex PCR, the TCRdb table keeps only in-frame clones and is missing some. The sample contains about 81,000 clones, around 95% of which appear only once. Sequenced input: T cells isolated from PBMCs. The source of these receptors is a human donor in good health. Each CDR3 is given with its conserved first and last residue. A D gene is named only where the DNA matches it firmly. Clone sizes are given selectively: once, few, many, or a class where the clone is expanded.

D gene,V gene,J gene,clone size,CDR3 DNA,CDR3 protein
NA,TRBV7-9,TRBJ1-3,NA,TGTGCCAGCAGCCCCGGGTTAGGGGCAGGTGGAAACACCATATATTTT,CASSPGLGAGGNTIYF
NA,TRBV6-1,TRBJ1-1,few,TGTGCCAGCAGTGATCAGAGGGACACTGAAGCTTTCTTT,CASSDQRDTEAFF
TRBD1,TRBV6-5,TRBJ1-1,NA,TGTGCCAGCAGTTATGGGGGACAGGAATTTGCAGCTTTCTTT,CASSYGGQEFAAFF
TRBD1,TRBV7-9,TRBJ2-1,NA,TGTGCCAGCAGCTTAACCCCGTACAGGGGGATAACCTCCTACAATGAGCAGTTCTTC,CASSLTPYRGITSYNEQFF
TRBD1,TRBV25-1,TRBJ2-7,NA,TGTGCCAGCAGAGGACAGGGTATGTTCTACGAGCAGTACTTC,CASRGQGMFYEQYF
NA,TRBV9,TRBJ2-3,NA,TGTGCCAGCAGCTATGAAACAGGGGAGGTTTTCACAGATACGCAGTATTTT,CASSYETGEVFTDTQYF
NA,TRBV19,TRBJ2-1,NA,TGTGCCAGTGGATACGGGGCCTACAATGAGCAGTTCTTC,CASGYGAYNEQFF
NA,TRBV7-8,TRBJ2-7,NA,TGTGCCAGCAGCTTAGCAGAGGTCGGCAACTCCTACGAGCAGTACTTC,CASSLAEVGNSYEQYF
NA,TRBV5-6,TRBJ1-5,NA,TGTGCCAGCAGCTCGACCTCGTCGGGAAGGCCCCAGCATTTT,CASSSTSSGRPQHF
NA,TRBV9,TRBJ1-2,once,TGTGCCAGCAGCGTAGGGGAGGCCTACTATGGCTACACCTTC,CASSVGEAYYGYTF
NA,TRBV6-5,TRBJ2-2,NA,TGTGCCAGCAGTTATACAACCACCGGGGAGCTGTTTTTT,CASSYTTTGELFF
NA,TRBV7-2,TRBJ1-5,NA,TGTGCCAGCAGCGACTCCGGGACAAGAGATCAGCCCCAGCATTTT,CASSDSGTRDQPQHF
NA,TRBV25-1,TRBJ1-1,NA,TGTGCCAGCAGACTAACGGTGAACACTGAAGCTTTCTTT,CASRLTVNTEAFF
NA,TRBV4-2,TRBJ2-7,NA,TGTGCCAGCAGCCAAGGCAAGGGGAGGGAGCAGTACTTC,CASSQGKGREQYF
TRBD2,TRBV19,TRBJ2-1,NA,TGTGCCAGTAGTATTGGCGGGAGGGCCGTCAATGAGCAGTTCTTC,CASSIGGRAVNEQFF
TRBD1,TRBV5-1,TRBJ2-2,NA,TGCGCCAGCAGCTTTGCGGGACAGGGTGCCCCCGGGGAGCTGTTTTTT,CASSFAGQGAPGELFF
TRBD1,TRBV11-3,TRBJ2-7,few,TGTGCCAGCAGTTATCGCGCCGGGACAGGGGTCTACGAGCAGTACTTC,CASSYRAGTGVYEQYF
TRBD1,TRBV10-1,TRBJ2-7,NA,TGCGCCAGCAGTGACTTTGACAGGGCCTACGAGCAGTACTTC,CASSDFDRAYEQYF
TRBD1,TRBV19,TRBJ1-5,NA,TGTGCCAGCCAGACAGGGTACGACAATCAGCCCCAGCATTTT,CASQTGYDNQPQHF
TRBD2,TRBV9,TRBJ2-1,NA,TGTGCCAGCAGCGTAGGGGTCCTAGCGGGAGTAGGTGAGCAGTTCTTC,CASSVGVLAGVGEQFF
NA,TRBV4-3,TRBJ2-7,NA,TGCGCCAGCAGCCTCACTAGGGTCTACGAGCAGTACTTC,CASSLTRVYEQYF
TRBD1,TRBV30,TRBJ2-5,NA,TGTGCCTGGAGTGTAGATGACAGGGGGCGGTGGGAGACCCAGTACTTC,CAWSVDDRGRWETQYF
NA,TRBV7-2,TRBJ2-7,NA,TGTGCCAGCAGCTTAGCGCAGGGGCTAACTGGAGAGCAGTACTTC,CASSLAQGLTGEQYF
NA,TRBV7-3,TRBJ2-3,NA,TGTGCCAGCAGCTTAAGTGGAGGAGGAGATACGCAGTATTTT,CASSLSGGGDTQYF
TRBD1,TRBV27,TRBJ2-7,NA,TGTGCCAGCAGCCCGGGACAGGGGGCCCCCTACGAGCAGTACTTC,CASSPGQGAPYEQYF
NA,TRBV5-1,TRBJ1-1,NA,TGCGCCAGCAGCTTTGGTGACAGGAACCCCGCCCTGAACACTGAAGCTTTCTTT,CASSFGDRNPALNTEAFF
NA,TRBV7-6,TRBJ1-1,NA,TGTGCCAGCAAAGATGGGGGGAGGACTGAAGCTTTCTTT,CASKDGGRTEAFF
TRBD1,TRBV6-5,TRBJ1-2,NA,TGTGCCAGCAGCAATACAGGGGGGCGGGGCTACACCTTC,CASSNTGGRGYTF
TRBD2,TRBV5-4,TRBJ2-1,NA,TGTGCCAGCAGCTTTAGCGGGAGCTACAATGAGCAGTTCTTC,CASSFSGSYNEQFF
TRBD1,TRBV14,TRBJ1-4,once,TGTGCCAGCAGCCAAGGGTCCGTTGGACAGGGATTTTATGAAAAACTGTTTTTT,CASSQGSVGQGFYEKLFF
NA,TRBV11-2,TRBJ1-5,NA,TGTGCCAGCAGCTTAGGACAGGATCAGCCCCAGCATTTT,CASSLGQDQPQHF
TRBD2,TRBV29-1,TRBJ2-2,NA,TGCAGCGTTGGGACTAGCGGGAGTGACACCGGGGAGCTGTTTTTT,CSVGTSGSDTGELFF
NA,TRBV20-1,TRBJ2-1,NA,TGCAGTGCTAGACTAGCAGTTGAGCAGTTCTTC,CSARLAVEQFF
NA,TRBV29-1,TRBJ1-2,NA,TGCAGCGTTGAAGATTCGGTGTCTCTAGGCTATGGCTACACCTTC,CSVEDSVSLGYGYTF
TRBD1,TRBV7-2,TRBJ1-5,NA,TGTGCCAGCAGTACCACAGGGGTTAGTCAGCCCCAGCATTTT,CASSTTGVSQPQHF
NA,TRBV21-1,TRBJ2-3,NA,TGTGCCAGCAGCGAGGGACAGAGAAACACAGATACGCAGTATTTT,CASSEGQRNTDTQYF